What follows are 4 T cell receptor beta chains derived from one specimen sequenced in a study of graft-versus-host responses after intestinal transplantation. This table comes from immunoSEQ multiplex PCR, and its TCRdb copy is limited to in-frame clones, with some not included. The data show just under 55,000 clones, roughly 89% seen once. Here the sequenced sample was PBMCs, taken nearly 670 days after intestinal transplant. The source of these receptors is a human patient who received an intestinal transplant, so some T cells may come from the graft donor.

For this clone: The identical CDR3 is also encoded by other nucleotide sequences in the sample. This chain connects TRBV5-1 to TRBJ1-3; 10 nucleotides line up with TRBD1. Unmatched junction bases numbered 2, after V lost 4 bases and J lost 4 bases. Germline CDR1 and CDR2: SGHRS and YFSETQ. The CDR3 length is 14 residues. CDR3 sequence reads: CASSPGQGGNTIYF. In nucleotides, the CDR3 is TGCGCCAGCAGCCCGGGACAGGGGGGAAACACCATATATTTT.

This sequence joins TRBV9 and TRBJ2-2, with D unclear. The germline V gene has CDR1 SGDLS and CDR2 YYNGEE. The CDR3 runs to 15 residues. Deletions cut 1 base from V and 2 bases from J, with 9 bases between. The CDR3 DNA reads as TGTGCCAGCAGCGTACTCCCAGAAAACACCGGGGAGCTGTTTTTT. Amino acids: CASSVLPENTGELFF.

This chain connects TRBV6-5 to TRBJ2-1; 11 nucleotides agree with TRBD2. There are 16 residues in the CDR3. V shed 0 bases, J shed 13 bases, and the junction held 11 bases outside the gene matches. The germline gives CDR1 MNHEY, CDR2 SVGAGI. The DNA for the CDR3 is TGTGCCAGCAGTTACTCCGGGACTAGCGGCCTTATGGAACAGTTCTTC. It codes for CASSYSGTSGLMEQFF.

This chain joins TRBV2 and TRBJ2-2, with D possibly being TRBD1 (5 bases). CDR1 SNHLY and CDR2 FYNNEI come from the germline V gene. V was clipped by 5 bases and J by 5 bases, with 9 bases between them. The CDR3 consists of 13 residues. DNA for the CDR3: TGTGCCAGCAGTACCAGGGAAACCGGGGAGCTGTTTTTT. Its translation is CASSTRETGELFF.